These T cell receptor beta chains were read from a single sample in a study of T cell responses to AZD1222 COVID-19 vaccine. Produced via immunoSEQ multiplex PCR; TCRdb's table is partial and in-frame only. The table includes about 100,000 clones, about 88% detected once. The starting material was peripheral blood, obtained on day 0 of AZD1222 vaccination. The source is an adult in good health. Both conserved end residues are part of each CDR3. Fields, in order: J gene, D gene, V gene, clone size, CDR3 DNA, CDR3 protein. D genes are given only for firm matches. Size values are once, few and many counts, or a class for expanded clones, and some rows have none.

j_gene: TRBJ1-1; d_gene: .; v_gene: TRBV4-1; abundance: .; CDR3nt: TGCGCCAGCAGCCAAGAGGTCGGGTCGGCCACTGAAGCTTTCTTT; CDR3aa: CASSQEVGSATEAFF
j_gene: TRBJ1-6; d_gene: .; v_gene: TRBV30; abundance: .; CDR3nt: TGTGCCTGCCAAAGACAGCATTCACCCCTCCACTTT; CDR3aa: CACQRQHSPLHF
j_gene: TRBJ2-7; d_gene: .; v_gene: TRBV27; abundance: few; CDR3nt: TGTGCCAGCAGTTCCGGGACGCTCGTGGGCGAGCAGTACTTC; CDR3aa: CASSSGTLVGEQYF
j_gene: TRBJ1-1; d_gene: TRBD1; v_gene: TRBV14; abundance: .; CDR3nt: TGTGCCAGCAGCCCGACGGACAGGGGGCGGTTGACTGAAGCTTTCTTT; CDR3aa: CASSPTDRGRLTEAFF
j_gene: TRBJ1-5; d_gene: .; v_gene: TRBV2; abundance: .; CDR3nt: TGTGCCAGCAGTTGGTTAGGGGAAAGCAATCAGCCCCAGCATTTT; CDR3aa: CASSWLGESNQPQHF
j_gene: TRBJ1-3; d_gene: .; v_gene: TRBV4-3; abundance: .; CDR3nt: TGCGCCAGCAGCCAAGCCTCTAGCTCTGGAAACACCATATATTTT; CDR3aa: CASSQASSSGNTIYF
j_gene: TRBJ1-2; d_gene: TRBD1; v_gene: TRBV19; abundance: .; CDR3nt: TGTGCCAGTAGCCTGGGACAGGGTGGAATCTATGGCTACACCTTC; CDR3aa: CASSLGQGGIYGYTF
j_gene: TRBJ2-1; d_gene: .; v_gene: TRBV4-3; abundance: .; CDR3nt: TGCGCCAGCAGCCAAAGAGGGGGAACCTACAATGAGCAGTTCTTC; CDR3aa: CASSQRGGTYNEQFF
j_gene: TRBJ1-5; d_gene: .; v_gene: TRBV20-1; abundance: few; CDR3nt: TGCAGTGCTAGTAAAGGCAGGGCAGATCAGCCCCAGCATTTT; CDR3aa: CSASKGRADQPQHF
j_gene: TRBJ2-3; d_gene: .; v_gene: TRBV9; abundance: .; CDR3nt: TGTGCCAGCGGGGGAGACGCCACAGATACGCAGTATTTT; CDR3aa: CASGGDATDTQYF
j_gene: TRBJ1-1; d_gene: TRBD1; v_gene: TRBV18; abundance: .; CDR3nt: TGTGCCAGCTCACCACTCCGACAGGGGGACACTGAAGCTTTCTTT; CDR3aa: CASSPLRQGDTEAFF
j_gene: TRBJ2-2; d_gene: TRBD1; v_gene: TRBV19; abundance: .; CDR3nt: TGTGCCAGTAGTAAGGAGACAGGGATTATCGGGGAGCTGTTTTTT; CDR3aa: CASSKETGIIGELFF
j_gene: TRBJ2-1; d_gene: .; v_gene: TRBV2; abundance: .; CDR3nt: TGTGCCAGCAGGCTTGTTTCTAGCTCCTACAATGAGCAGTTCTTC; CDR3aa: CASRLVSSSYNEQFF
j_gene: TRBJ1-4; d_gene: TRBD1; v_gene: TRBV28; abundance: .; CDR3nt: TGTGCCAGCAGCTTGGGACAGGGGAGTGAAAAACTGTTTTTT; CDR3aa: CASSLGQGSEKLFF
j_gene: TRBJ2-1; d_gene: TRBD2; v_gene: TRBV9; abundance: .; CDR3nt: TGTGCCAGCAGCTTCCGGGACTATCAAAACAATGAGCAGTTCTTC; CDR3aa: CASSFRDYQNNEQFF
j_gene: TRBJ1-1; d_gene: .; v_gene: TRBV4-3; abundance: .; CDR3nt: TGCGCCAGCAGCCAAGATTTTGTCTCGGGCTCTCCGAACACTGAAGCTTTCTTT; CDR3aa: CASSQDFVSGSPNTEAFF
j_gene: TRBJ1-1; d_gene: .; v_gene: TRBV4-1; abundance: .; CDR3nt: TGCGCCAGCAGCCAAGACGCAGGCGACACTGAAGCTTTCTTT; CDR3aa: CASSQDAGDTEAFF
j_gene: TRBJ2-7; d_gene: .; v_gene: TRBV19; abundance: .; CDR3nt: TGTGCCAGTAGTACGGGGGACCACCTACGAGGCCAGTACTTC; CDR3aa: CASSTGDHLRGQYF
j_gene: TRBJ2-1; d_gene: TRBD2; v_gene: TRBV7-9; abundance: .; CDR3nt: TGTGCCAGCAGCATACTAGCGGGAGCGGCGGATGAGCAGTTCTTC; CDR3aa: CASSILAGAADEQFF
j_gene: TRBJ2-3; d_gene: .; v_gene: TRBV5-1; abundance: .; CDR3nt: TGCGCCAGCAGTATTATGATGGGCACAGATACGCAGTATTTT; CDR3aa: CASSIMMGTDTQYF
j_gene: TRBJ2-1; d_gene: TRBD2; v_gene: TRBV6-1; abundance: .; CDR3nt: TGTGCCAGCAACTCCGGGCAGCGGGGCAATGAGCAGTTCTTC; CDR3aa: CASNSGQRGNEQFF
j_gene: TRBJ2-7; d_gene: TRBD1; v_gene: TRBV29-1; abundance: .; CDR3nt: TGCAGCGTTGATAATCCAGGGGGCCCTGGGCAGTACTTC; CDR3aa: CSVDNPGGPGQYF
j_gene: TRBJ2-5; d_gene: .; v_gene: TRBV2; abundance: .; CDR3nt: TGTGCCAGCAGTCCTAAAGAGACCCAGTACTTC; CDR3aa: CASSPKETQYF
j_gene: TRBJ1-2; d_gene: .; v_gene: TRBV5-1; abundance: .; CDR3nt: TGCGCCAGCAGCTTGGGGGTGGCTCTTGGCTACACCTTC; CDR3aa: CASSLGVALGYTF
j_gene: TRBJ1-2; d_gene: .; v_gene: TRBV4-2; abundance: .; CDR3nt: TGTGCCAGCAGGCGGGTAGGAGGAGAAGGCTACACCTTC; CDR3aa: CASRRVGGEGYTF
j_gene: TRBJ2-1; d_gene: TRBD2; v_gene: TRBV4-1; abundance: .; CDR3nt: TGCGCCAGCAGCCCCCAGACTAGCGGGAGATTTGAGCAGTTCTTC; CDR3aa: CASSPQTSGRFEQFF
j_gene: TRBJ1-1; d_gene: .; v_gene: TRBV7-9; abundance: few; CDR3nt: TGTGCCAGCAGCTATACGATTCAGGGAAGGGCTGAAGCTTTCTTT; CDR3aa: CASSYTIQGRAEAFF
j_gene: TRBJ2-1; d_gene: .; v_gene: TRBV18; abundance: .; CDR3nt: TGTGCCAGCTCACCTTCGAATGAGCAGTTCTTC; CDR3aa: CASSPSNEQFF
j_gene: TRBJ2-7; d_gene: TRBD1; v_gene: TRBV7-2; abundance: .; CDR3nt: TGTGCCAGCAGCTTCCCACAACTCCCGGGACAGGGGCATTGGTACGAGCAGTACTTC; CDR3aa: CASSFPQLPGQGHWYEQYF
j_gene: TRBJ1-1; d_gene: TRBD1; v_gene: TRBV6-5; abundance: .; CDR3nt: TGTGCCAGCAGTTACCCCGGACAGGCTGAAGCTTTCTTT; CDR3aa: CASSYPGQAEAFF
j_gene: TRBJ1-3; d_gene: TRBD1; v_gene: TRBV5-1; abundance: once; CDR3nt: TGCGCCAGCAGCTTGAAGGAGGGGGCGGCTGTTGGAAACACCATATATTTT; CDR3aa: CASSLKEGAAVGNTIYF
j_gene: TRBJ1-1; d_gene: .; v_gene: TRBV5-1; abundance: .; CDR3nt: TGCGCCAGCAGCTTGACAGCTTTGAACACTGAAGCTTTCTTT; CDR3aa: CASSLTALNTEAFF
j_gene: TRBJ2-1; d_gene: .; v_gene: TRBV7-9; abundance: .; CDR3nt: TGTGCCAGCAGCCCCCCAGCCCGCCTCAATGAGCAGTTCTTC; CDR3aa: CASSPPARLNEQFF
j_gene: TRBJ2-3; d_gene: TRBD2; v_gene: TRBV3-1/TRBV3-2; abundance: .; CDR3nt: TGTGCCAGCAGCCAAGATCCGGCGGGAGGGCGGACAGATACGCAGTATTTT; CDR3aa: CASSQDPAGGRTDTQYF
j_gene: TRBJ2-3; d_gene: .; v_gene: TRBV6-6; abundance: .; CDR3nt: TGTGCCAGCAGTTACAGGGGCACAGATACGCAGTATTTT; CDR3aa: CASSYRGTDTQYF
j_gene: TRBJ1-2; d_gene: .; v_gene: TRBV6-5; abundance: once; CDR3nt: TGTGCCTTGTTTTCTCGAGGGATCTATGGCTACACCTTC; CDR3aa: CALFSRGIYGYTF
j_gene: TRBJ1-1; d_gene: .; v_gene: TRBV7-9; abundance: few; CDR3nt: TGTGCCAGCAGCTTAGTTGCCAGCGTGAACACTGAAGCTTTCTTT; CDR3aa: CASSLVASVNTEAFF
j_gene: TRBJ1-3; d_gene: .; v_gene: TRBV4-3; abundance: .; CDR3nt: TGCGCCAGCAGCCAAGATTCGGGCAACACCATATATTTT; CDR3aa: CASSQDSGNTIYF
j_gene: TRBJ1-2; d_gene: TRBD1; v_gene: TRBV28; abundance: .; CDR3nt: TGTGCCAGCAGTTCCGCCGGGACAGGGCTCGACTATGGCTACACCTTC; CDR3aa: CASSSAGTGLDYGYTF
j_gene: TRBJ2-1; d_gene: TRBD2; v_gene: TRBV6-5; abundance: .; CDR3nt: TGTGCCATTTCGGCGTCTAGCGGGCATAATGAGCAGTTCTTC; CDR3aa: CAISASSGHNEQFF
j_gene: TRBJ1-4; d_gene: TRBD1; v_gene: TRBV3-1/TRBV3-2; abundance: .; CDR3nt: TGTGCCAGCAGCCCCCTCCCCGGGACAGCAAAACTGTTTTTT; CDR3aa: CASSPLPGTAKLFF
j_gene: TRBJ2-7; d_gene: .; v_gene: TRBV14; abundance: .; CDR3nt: TGTGCCAGCAGGAGGACGGCCCGCTACGAAAACTACGAGCAGTACTTC; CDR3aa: CASRRTARYENYEQYF
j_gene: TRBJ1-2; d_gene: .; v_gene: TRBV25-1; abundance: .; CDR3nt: TGTGCCAGCAGTGAACCCCGGGGGGGATTCTATGGCTACACCTTC; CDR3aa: CASSEPRGGFYGYTF
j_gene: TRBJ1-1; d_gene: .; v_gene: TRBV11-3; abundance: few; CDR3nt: TGTGCCAGCAGCTTAGCACTCGGACCCCTACCCACTGAAGCTTTCTTT; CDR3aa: CASSLALGPLPTEAFF
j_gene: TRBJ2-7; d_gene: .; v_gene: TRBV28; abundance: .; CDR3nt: TGTGCCAGCACCGCGTTAGAGGGAGTTTTACGGGAGCAGTACTTC; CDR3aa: CASTALEGVLREQYF
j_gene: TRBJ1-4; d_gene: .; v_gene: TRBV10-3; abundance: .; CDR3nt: TGTGCCATCAGTGATAGAGCAGAAAAACTGTTTTTT; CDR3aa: CAISDRAEKLFF
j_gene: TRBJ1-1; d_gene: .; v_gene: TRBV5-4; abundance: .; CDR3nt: TGTGCACCTGGTGTTAGAGGGTTGGACACTGAAGCTTTCTTT; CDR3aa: CAPGVRGLDTEAFF
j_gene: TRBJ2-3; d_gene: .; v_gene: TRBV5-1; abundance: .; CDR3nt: TGCGCCAGCAGCTTGGTGCCATGGGGTGCGGACACAGATACGCAGTATTTT; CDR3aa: CASSLVPWGADTDTQYF
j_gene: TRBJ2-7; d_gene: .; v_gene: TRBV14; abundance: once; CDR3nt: TGTGCCAGCAGCCCGCCGAAGGGGGTGAGCTACGAGCAGTACTTC; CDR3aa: CASSPPKGVSYEQYF
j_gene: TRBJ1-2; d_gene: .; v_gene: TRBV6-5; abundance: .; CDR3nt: TGTGCCAGCAGTTACTCGAAGCCAGGGCTTTATGGCTACACCTTC; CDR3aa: CASSYSKPGLYGYTF
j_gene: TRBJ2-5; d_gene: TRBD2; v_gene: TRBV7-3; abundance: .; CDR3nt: TGTGCCAGCAGCTCCGGACTAGCGGGAAAAGAGACCCAGTACTTC; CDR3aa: CASSSGLAGKETQYF
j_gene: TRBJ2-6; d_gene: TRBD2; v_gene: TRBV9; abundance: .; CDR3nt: TGTGCCAGCAGCTACCCACAAAAAGCTATAGCGGGAGGGTCTGGGGCCAACGTCCTGACTTTC; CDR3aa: CASSYPQKAIAGGSGANVLTF
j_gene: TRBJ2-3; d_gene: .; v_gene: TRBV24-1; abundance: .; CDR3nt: TGTGCCACCAGTGATTTAGGCAGGGGCAGCACAGATACGCAGTATTTT; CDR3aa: CATSDLGRGSTDTQYF
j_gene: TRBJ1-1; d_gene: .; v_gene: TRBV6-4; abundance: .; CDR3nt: TGTGCCAGCAGTGACGGGTTGGAGGCTTTCTTT; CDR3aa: CASSDGLEAFF
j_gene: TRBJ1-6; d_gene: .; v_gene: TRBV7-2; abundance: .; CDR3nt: TGTGCCAGCAGCTTATGGGGCAGGCCTAGCTCCTATAATTCACCCCTCCACTTT; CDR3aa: CASSLWGRPSSYNSPLHF
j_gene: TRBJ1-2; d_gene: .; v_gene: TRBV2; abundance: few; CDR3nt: TGTGCCAGCAGTGAACAGGTCCTCTATGGCTACACCTTC; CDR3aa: CASSEQVLYGYTF
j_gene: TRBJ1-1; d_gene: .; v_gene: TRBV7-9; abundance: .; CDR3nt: TGTGCCAGCAGCCTCCTCGTGGAGAACACTGAAGCTTTCTTT; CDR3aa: CASSLLVENTEAFF